The 12 T cell receptor beta chains below were found in one sample sequenced in a study of T cell responses to AZD1222 COVID-19 vaccine. TCRdb's copy holds only in-frame clones and misses some; the assay was immunoSEQ multiplex PCR. The sample lists about 160,000 clones; under 95% were seen once. This material consisted of peripheral blood, taken on day 0 of MenACWY control vaccination. These receptors originate from an adult in good health.

Details on this clone: Other DNA sequences in this sample translate to the same CDR3. The J gene is TRBJ1-2, the V gene TRBV18; TRBD1 might be the D (6 bases). This CDR3 has 12 amino acids. Germline V gene data show CDR1 as KGHSH and CDR2 as LQKENI. V was clipped by 2 bases and J by 6 bases, with 7 bases between them. The CDR3 region has the DNA TGTGCCAGCTCACCATCAGGGGATGGCTACACCTTC. Its translation: CASSPSGDGYTF. The complete variable domain, with remaining parts taken from reference TRBV18 and TRBJ1-2, reads NAGVMQNPRHLVRRRGQEARLRCSPMKGHSHVYWYRQLPEEGLKFMVYLQKENIIDESGMPKERFSAEFPKEGPSILRIQQVVRGDSAAYFCASSPSGDGYTFGSGTRLTVV.

The CDR3 reads CASSQTTGSGNTIYF. In DNA, the CDR3 is TGCGCCAGCAGCCAGACAACAGGCTCTGGAAACACCATATATTTT. V is TRBV5-1 and J is TRBJ1-3, with D tentatively TRBD1 (5 bases). CDR3 length: 15 amino acids. Trimming took off 4 bases at V and 0 bases at J, with 11 bases between the two ends. The germline gives CDR1 SGHRS, CDR2 YFSETQ.

The rearrangement joins TRBV6-2 or TRBV6-3 to TRBJ2-2, with D possibly being TRBD2 (5 bases). Germline CDR1 MNHEY, CDR2 SVGEGT. Trimming took off 6 bases at V and 4 bases at J, with 24 bases between the two ends. The CDR3 is made up of 18 amino acids. The DNA of the CDR3 is TGTGCCAGCAGCCACTCGGACGGAACTAGTTCGGGCACCGGGGAGCTGTTTTTT. It codes for CASSHSDGTSSGTGELFF.

V gene TRBV12-3 or TRBV12-4 combines with J gene TRBJ1-1; a possible D gene is TRBD1 (5 bases). V shed 4 bases and J shed 4 bases, with 10 bases lying between them. CDR3 length: 13 amino acids. CDR3 bases: TGTGCCAGCAGTTCCGGGGCCCGCACTGAAGCTTTCTTT. Amino acids: CASSSGARTEAFF.

This chain links TRBV2 with TRBJ1-2; 9 bases align to TRBD1. J gave up 11 bases and V 6 bases, and 13 bases lay outside the gene matches. This CDR3 comprises 14 residues. Looked up from germline, CDR1 is SNHLY and CDR2 is FYNNEI. In nucleotides, the CDR3 is TGTGCCAGCAGCGTCTCCGGGACAGGGTCAGAGTACACCTTC. Residues: CASSVSGTGSEYTF.

This clone was recorded only once. This rearrangement joins TRBV28 to TRBJ1-2, with a tentative D call TRBD1 (6 bases). V was clipped by 7 bases and J by 8 bases, with 17 bases between them. The CDR3 is 13 amino acids. The V gene's germline CDR1 is MDHEN and CDR2 SYDVKM. CDR3 DNA sequence: TGTGCCAGCACCGGTCGGGGGGGCCGAGGCTACACCTTC. Residues: CASTGRGGRGYTF.

The genes are TRBV2 and TRBJ2-2; the match to TRBD1 covers 7 bases. CDR3 length equals 17 residues. Germline values: CDR1 SNHLY, CDR2 FYNNEI. After removal of 5 bases from V and 4 bases from J, the junction contained 13 bases not matched to a gene. The DNA of the CDR3 is TGTGCCAGCAGTCCCCCAAAGGGGGCGTTCAGCACCGGGGAGCTGTTTTTT. Amino acids: CASSPPKGAFSTGELFF.

The chain uses TRBV10-3 and TRBJ2-7; 14 bases align to TRBD2. The J segment lost 3 bases and the V segment lost 7 bases, leaving 8 bases of the junction unmatched. The CDR3 totals 16 residues. Germline V gene data show CDR1 as ENHRY and CDR2 as SYGVKD. The CDR3 nucleotides read TGTGCCATCAAGGGGACTAGCGGGAGAGGCGACTACGAGCAGTACTTC. This sequence encodes CAIKGTSGRGDYEQYF.

This clone was found a few times. This chain links TRBV6-5 with TRBJ1-4; a weak D match, TRBD1 (5 bases). The length of the CDR3 is 15 residues. Germline CDR1 and CDR2: MNHEY and SVGAGI. V lost 2 bases to trimming and J lost 7 bases, with 14 bases between them. CDR3 coding DNA: TGTGCCAGCAGTTACGCCGGCAGGGTCGGTGAAAAACTGTTTTTT. It is translated as CASSYAGRVGEKLFF.

The V and J genes are TRBV7-4 and TRBJ1-5; 9 nucleotides line up with TRBD1. Looked up from germline, CDR1 is SGHVT and CDR2 is SQSDAQ. This CDR3 is built from 14 residues. J lost 5 bases, V lost 5 bases, and 4 bases had no gene match. CDR3 coding DNA: TGTGCCAGCAGCGCGGGACAGGGTCATCAGCCCCAGCATTTT. Translated: CASSAGQGHQPQHF.

The rearrangement links TRBV7-3 to TRBJ2-6; D unclear. The V and J ends lost 0 bases and 1 base respectively, with 10 bases between them. CDR3 size: 17 residues. From germline, CDR1 is SGHTA and CDR2 FQGTGA. CDR3: CASSLTAGRSGANVLTF. DNA for the CDR3: TGTGCCAGCAGCTTAACGGCAGGCAGGTCTGGGGCCAACGTCCTGACTTTC.

The rearrangement joins TRBV7-9 to TRBJ1-4; D is possibly TRBD1 (6 bases). V was pared by 6 bases and J by 8 bases, with 16 bases between. The CDR3 contains 14 residues. Germline values: CDR1 SEHNR, CDR2 FQNEAQ (reference sequence). CDR3 amino acids: CASSPGVGKEKLFF. CDR3 nucleotide sequence: TGTGCCAGCAGTCCAGGGGTCGGAAAGGAAAAACTGTTTTTT.